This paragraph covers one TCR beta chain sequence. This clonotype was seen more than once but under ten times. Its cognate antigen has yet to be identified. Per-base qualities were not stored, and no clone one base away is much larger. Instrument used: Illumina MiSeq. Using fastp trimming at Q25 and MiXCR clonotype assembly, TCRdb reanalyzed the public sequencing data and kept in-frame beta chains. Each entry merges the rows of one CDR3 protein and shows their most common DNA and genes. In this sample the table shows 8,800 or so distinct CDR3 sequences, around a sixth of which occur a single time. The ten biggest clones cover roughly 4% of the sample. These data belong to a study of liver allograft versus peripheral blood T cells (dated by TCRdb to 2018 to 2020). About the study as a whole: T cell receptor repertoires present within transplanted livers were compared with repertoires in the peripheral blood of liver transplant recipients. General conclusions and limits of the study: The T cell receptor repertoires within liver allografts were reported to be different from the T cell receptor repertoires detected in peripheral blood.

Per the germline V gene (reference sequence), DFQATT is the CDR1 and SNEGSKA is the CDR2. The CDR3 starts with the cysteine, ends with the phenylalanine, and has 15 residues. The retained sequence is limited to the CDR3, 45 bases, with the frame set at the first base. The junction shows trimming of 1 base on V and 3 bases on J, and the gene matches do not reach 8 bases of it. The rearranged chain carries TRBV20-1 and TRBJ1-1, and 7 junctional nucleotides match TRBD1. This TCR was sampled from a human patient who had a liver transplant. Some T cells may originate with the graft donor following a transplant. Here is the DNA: TGCAGTGCTAGAGTCCCCGACAGGGCGGACACTGAAGCTTTCTTT. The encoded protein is CSARVPDRADTEAFF.